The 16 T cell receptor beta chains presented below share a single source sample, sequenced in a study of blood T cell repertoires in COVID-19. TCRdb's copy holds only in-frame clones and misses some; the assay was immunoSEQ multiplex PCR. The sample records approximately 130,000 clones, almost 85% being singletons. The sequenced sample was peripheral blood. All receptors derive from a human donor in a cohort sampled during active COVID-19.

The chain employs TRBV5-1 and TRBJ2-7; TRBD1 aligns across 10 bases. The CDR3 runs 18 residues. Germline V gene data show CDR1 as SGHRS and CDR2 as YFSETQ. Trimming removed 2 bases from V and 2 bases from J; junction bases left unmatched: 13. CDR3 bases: TGCGCCAGCAGCTTCCTGTGGGGGGGACAGGGGACTCCCTACGAGCAGTACTTC. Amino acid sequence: CASSFLWGGQGTPYEQYF.

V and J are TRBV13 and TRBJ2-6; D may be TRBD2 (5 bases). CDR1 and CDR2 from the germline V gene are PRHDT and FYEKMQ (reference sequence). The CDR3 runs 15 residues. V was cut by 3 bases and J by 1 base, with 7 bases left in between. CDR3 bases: TGTGCCAGCAGCTTTGGGGAGTCTGGGGCCAACGTCCTGACTTTC. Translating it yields CASSFGESGANVLTF.

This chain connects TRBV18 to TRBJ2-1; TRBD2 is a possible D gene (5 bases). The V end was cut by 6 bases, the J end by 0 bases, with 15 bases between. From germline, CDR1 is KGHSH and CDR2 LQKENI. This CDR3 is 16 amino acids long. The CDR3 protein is CASSPGSGDSYNEQFF. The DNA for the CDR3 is TGTGCCAGCTCCCCGGGATCTGGCGACTCCTACAATGAGCAGTTCTTC.

The CDR3 loop is CALGHSNSYNSPLHF. CDR3 DNA: TGTGCCTTGGGACATTCCAACTCCTATAATTCACCCCTCCACTTT. The chain couples TRBV7-9 to TRBJ1-6, with D perhaps matching TRBD1 (6 bases). Looked up from germline, CDR1 is SEHNR and CDR2 is FQNEAQ (reference sequence). V gave up 11 bases and J gave up 0 bases, with 14 bases separating them. The CDR3 is made up of 15 amino acids.

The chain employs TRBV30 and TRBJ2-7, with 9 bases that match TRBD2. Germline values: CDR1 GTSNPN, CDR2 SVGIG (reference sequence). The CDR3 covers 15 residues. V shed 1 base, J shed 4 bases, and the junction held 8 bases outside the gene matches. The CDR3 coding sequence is TGTGCCTGGAGTGGAGGCCTAGCGGGAAGGTACGAGCAGTACTTC. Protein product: CAWSGGLAGRYEQYF.

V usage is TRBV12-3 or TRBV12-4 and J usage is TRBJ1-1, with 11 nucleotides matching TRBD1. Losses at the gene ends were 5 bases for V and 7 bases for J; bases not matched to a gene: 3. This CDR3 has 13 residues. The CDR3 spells CASSLGTGGEAFF. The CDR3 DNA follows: TGTGCCAGCAGTCTCGGGACAGGGGGTGAAGCTTTCTTT.

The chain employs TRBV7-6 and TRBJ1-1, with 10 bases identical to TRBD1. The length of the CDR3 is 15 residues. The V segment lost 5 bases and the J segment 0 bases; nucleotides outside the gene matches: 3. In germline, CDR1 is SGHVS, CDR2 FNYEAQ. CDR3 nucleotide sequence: TGTGCCAGCAGCCAGGGACAGGGGTTGAACACTGAAGCTTTCTTT. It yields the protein CASSQGQGLNTEAFF.

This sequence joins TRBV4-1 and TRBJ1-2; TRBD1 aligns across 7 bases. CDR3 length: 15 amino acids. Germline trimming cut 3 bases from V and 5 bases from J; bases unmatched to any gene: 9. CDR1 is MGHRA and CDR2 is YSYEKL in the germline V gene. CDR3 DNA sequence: TGCGCCAGCAGCCACCGACAGGGATTAGAGTATGGCTACACCTTC. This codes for CASSHRQGLEYGYTF.

CDR3 protein: CASSPTGNQPQHF. CDR3 sequence (DNA): TGCGCCAGCAGCCCAACAGGGAATCAGCCCCAGCATTTT. The chain has TRBV5-1 and TRBJ1-5; TRBD1 is a possible D gene (6 bases). The CDR3 spans 13 residues. Germline V gene lookup returns CDR1 SGHRS and CDR2 YFSETQ. V dropped 4 bases and J dropped 4 bases, with 9 bases sitting between them.

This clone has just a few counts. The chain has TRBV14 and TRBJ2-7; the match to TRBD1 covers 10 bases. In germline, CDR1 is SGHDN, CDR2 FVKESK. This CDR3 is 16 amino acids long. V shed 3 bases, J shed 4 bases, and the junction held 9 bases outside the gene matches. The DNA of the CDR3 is TGTGCCAGCAGCCACGCTCTTGGACAGGGGGGGTACGAGCAGTACTTC. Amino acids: CASSHALGQGGYEQYF.

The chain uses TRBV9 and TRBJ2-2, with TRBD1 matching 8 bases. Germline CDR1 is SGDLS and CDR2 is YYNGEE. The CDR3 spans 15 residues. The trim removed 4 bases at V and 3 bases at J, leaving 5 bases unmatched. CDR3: CASSSRTGHTGELFF. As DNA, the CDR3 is TGTGCCAGCAGCTCCCGGACAGGGCACACCGGGGAGCTGTTTTTT.

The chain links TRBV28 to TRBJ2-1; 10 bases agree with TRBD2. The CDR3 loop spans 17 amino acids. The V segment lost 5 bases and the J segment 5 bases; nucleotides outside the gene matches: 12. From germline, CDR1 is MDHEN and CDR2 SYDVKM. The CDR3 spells CASSSPPERGGNNEQFF. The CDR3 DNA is TGTGCCAGCAGTAGCCCCCCTGAGCGGGGGGGTAACAATGAGCAGTTCTTC.

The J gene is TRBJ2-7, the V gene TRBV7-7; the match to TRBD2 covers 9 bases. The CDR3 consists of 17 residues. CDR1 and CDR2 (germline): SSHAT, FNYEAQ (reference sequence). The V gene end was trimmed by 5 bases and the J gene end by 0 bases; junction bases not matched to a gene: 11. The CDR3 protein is CASSIYRQRGASYEQYF. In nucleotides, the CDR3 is TGTGCCAGCAGCATTTATCGCCAGCGGGGGGCCTCCTACGAGCAGTACTTC.

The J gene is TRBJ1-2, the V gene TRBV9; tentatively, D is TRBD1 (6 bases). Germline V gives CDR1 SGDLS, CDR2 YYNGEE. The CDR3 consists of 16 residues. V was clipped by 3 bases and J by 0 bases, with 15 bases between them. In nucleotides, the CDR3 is TGTGCCAGCAGCGCCACGACAGGAGTTACTAACTATGGCTACACCTTC. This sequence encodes CASSATTGVTNYGYTF.

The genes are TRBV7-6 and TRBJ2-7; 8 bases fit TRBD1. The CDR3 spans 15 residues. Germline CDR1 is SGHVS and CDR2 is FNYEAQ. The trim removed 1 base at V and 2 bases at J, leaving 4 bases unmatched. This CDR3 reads CASSLGTGIAYEQYF. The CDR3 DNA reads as TGTGCCAGCAGCTTAGGGACAGGGATCGCCTACGAGCAGTACTTC.

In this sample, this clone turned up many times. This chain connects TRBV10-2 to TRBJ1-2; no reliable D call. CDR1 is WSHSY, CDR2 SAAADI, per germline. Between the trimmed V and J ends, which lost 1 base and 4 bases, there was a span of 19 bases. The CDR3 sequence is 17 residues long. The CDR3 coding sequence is TGCGCCAGCAGTGAGTACCCCCAGGCCCGCAGGCCCTATGGCTACACCTTC. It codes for CASSEYPQARRPYGYTF.